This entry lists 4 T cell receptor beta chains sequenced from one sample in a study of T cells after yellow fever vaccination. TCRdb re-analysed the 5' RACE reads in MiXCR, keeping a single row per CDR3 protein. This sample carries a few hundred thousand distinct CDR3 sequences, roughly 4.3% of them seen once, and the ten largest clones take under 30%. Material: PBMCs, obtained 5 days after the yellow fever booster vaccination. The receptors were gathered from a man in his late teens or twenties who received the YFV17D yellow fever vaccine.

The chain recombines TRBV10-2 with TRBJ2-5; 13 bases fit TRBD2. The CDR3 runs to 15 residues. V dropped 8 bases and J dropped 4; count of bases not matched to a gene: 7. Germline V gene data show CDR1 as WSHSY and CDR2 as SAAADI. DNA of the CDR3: TGCGCCAGCCTGACGGGACTAGCGGGGAGAGAGACCCAGTACTTC. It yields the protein CASLTGLAGRETQYF.

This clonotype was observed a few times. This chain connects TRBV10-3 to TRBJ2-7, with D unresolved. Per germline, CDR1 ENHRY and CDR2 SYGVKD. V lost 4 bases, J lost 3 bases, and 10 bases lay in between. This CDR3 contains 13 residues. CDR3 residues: CAISAEASYEQYF. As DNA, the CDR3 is TGTGCCATCAGTGCCGAGGCTAGCTACGAGCAGTACTTC.

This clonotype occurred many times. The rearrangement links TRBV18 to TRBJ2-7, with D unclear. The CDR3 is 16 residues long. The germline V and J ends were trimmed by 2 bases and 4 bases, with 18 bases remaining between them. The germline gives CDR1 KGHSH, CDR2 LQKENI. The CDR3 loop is CASSPKVGFGQYEQYF. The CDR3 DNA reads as TGTGCCAGCTCACCAAAGGTTGGGTTCGGGCAATACGAGCAGTACTTC. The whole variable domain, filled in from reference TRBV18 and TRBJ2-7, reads NAGVMQNPRHLVRRRGQEARLRCSPMKGHSHVYWYRQLPEEGLKFMVYLQKENIIDESGMPKERFSAEFPKEGPSILRIQQVVRGDSAAYFCASSPKVGFGQYEQYFGPGTRLTVT.

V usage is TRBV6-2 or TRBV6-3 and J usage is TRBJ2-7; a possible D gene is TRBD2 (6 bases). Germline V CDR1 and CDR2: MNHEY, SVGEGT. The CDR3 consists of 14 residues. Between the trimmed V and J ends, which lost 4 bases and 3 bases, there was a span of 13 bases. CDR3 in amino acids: CASSSWGVRYEQYF. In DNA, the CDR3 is TGTGCCAGCAGTTCTTGGGGGGTTCGCTACGAGCAGTACTTC.